Listed here is a single T cell receptor beta chain. Its matching antigen is unknown. These data are taken from a study of CD8 T cells in Susac syndrome. The overall study: At the time their blood was drawn, patients with Susac syndrome were either therapy-naive, on corticosteroids (with some of them also receiving intravenous immunoglobulin), or on intravenous immunoglobulin alone.

Broader study findings: Clonal expansion was missing from Susac syndrome CD4+ T cell repertoires.

An amount of RNA that ranged from roughly 0.5 to 1 ug was reverse transcribed with random hexamers. Amplification of TCR beta CDR3 across 54 Vbeta and 13 Jbeta was performed with immunoSEQ multiplex PCR. TCRdb reprocessed the immunoSEQ multiplex PCR reads via MiXCR and lists one record per CDR3 protein. Among 150,000 or so distinct CDR3 sequences, approximately 95% were seen once, and the ten largest hold 0.15% to 0.2%. Sequencing targeted TCR beta in blood CD8+ and CD4+ T cells. The sequenced material came from CD4+ T cells from PBMCs. The receptor was derived from a human donor with Susac syndrome.

CDR3 in amino acids: CSVVQDLYEQYF. In DNA, the CDR3 is TGCAGCGTTGTACAGGACCTGTACGAGCAGTACTTC. V and J are TRBV29-1 and TRBJ2-7; perhaps TRBD1 as D (5 bases). V was shortened by 4 bases and J by 4 bases, with 11 bases between the two germline ends. Germline CDR1 SQVTM, CDR2 ANQGSEA. The CDR3 covers 12 residues.